One and the same sample provided the 13 T cell receptor beta chains below, sequenced in a study of OX40 agonist ivuxolimab in advanced cancers. This table comes from immunoSEQ multiplex PCR, and its TCRdb copy is limited to in-frame clones, with some not included. This table has 65,000 to 70,000 clones, 75% to 80% appearing once. Material: CD4+ or CD8+ T cells sorted from blood, obtained in a trial of the OX40 agonist ivuxolimab. The receptors derive from an adult with an advanced solid tumor such as melanoma, head and neck, liver or kidney cancer.

Here the CDR3 reads CASSSRGASRGGALGDTQYF. The CDR3 region has the DNA TGTGCCAGCAGCTCCCGCGGGGCTAGCCGGGGGGGGGCCCTAGGAGATACGCAGTATTTT. The chain combines TRBV4-2 with TRBJ2-3; 8 nucleotides agree with TRBD2. The CDR3 is 20 residues long. Germline CDR1 LGHNA, CDR2 YNFKEQ. The V and J ends lost 5 bases and 5 bases, in that order; junction bases with no gene match: 24.

This chain uses TRBV6-6 with TRBJ1-2; 7 nucleotides agree with TRBD1. Germline-derived CDR1 and CDR2 are MNHNY and SVGAGI (reference sequence). The CDR3 length is 13 residues. The V gene end was trimmed by 7 bases and the J gene end by 13 bases; junction bases not matched to a gene: 15. CDR3 amino acids: CASKADRVYGGTF. The CDR3 DNA is TGTGCCAGCAAAGCCGACAGGGTGTATGGCGGCACCTTC.

The V and J genes are TRBV11-3 and TRBJ1-6, with 7 nucleotides matching TRBD1. Germline V gives CDR1 SGHNT, CDR2 YENEEA. CDR3 length equals 18 residues. V lost 0 bases, J lost 5 bases, and 10 bases stayed unmatched. This chain's CDR3 is CASSLDGGQVFDNSPLHF. The CDR3 nucleotides are TGTGCCAGCAGCTTAGATGGTGGACAGGTTTTCGATAATTCACCCCTCCACTTT. Based on the CDR3 plus reference TRBV11-3 and TRBJ1-6, the full variable domain is EAGVVQSPRYKIIEKKQPVAFWCNPISGHNTLYWYLQNLGQGPELLIRYENEEAVDDSQLPKDRFSAERLKGVDSTLKIQPAELGDSAVYLCASSLDGGQVFDNSPLHFGNGTRLTVT.

The rearrangement joins TRBV5-1 to TRBJ2-2; D gene uncertain. CDR1 and CDR2 (germline): SGHRS, YFSETQ. There are 14 residues in the CDR3. V was cut by 4 bases and J by 7 bases, with 14 bases left in between. DNA of the CDR3: TGCGCCAGCAGCCGAGAAGCAACGGACGGGGAGCTGTTTTTT. Protein: CASSREATDGELFF. Together with reference TRBV5-1 and TRBJ2-2, the CDR3 gives the full variable domain: KAGVTQTPRYLIKTRGQQVTLSCSPISGHRSVSWYQQTPGQGLQFLFEYFSETQRNKGNFPGRFSGRQFSNSRSEMNVSTLELGDSALYLCASSREATDGELFFGEGSRLTVL.

The V gene is TRBV6-5, the J gene TRBJ2-5; no reliable D call. V dropped 4 bases and J dropped 3 bases, with 18 bases sitting between them. The CDR3 covers 16 residues. Germline CDR1 MNHEY, CDR2 SVGAGI. CDR3 coding DNA: TGTGCCAGCAGTTCCCCAGGCGGCAGGTCGAAAGAGACCCAGTACTTC. Protein sequence: CASSSPGGRSKETQYF.

The J gene is TRBJ2-1, the V gene TRBV11-3; D may be TRBD1 (5 bases). Looked up from germline, CDR1 is SGHNT and CDR2 is YENEEA. CDR3 length: 16 residues. V was cut by 3 bases and J by 5 bases, with 17 bases left in between. For the CDR3, the DNA is TGTGCCAGCAGCTTGGGGCCAGATCCAGAAAACAATGAGCAGTTCTTC. Encoded protein: CASSLGPDPENNEQFF.

The rearrangement links TRBV4-2 to TRBJ2-3; 7 nucleotides match TRBD2. V lost 0 bases, J lost 1 base, and 1 base stayed unmatched. This CDR3 spans 15 amino acids. The germline gives CDR1 LGHNA, CDR2 YNFKEQ. CDR3 nucleotide sequence: TGTGCCAGCAGCCAAGAGCTAGCGGGCACAGATACGCAGTATTTT. Translating gives CASSQELAGTDTQYF.

This chain connects TRBV14 to TRBJ1-2; D ambiguous. The CDR3 is 16 amino acids. The germline CDR1 and CDR2 sequences are SGHDN and FVKESK. Trimming cost V 0 bases and J 4 bases, with 15 bases left between them. The DNA of the CDR3 is TGTGCCAGCAGCCAAGATCTTCCGGGAAGCGGCTATGGCTACACCTTC. Translating it yields CASSQDLPGSGYGYTF.

The rearrangement joins TRBV19 to TRBJ1-1; weak D call: TRBD1 (5 bases). Germline V CDR1 and CDR2: LNHDA, SQIVND (reference sequence). This CDR3 region has 12 residues. Trimming took 4 bases from V and 6 from J, leaving 9 bases between them. The CDR3 DNA follows: TGTGCCAGTAGTAAGCAGGGCGCTGAAGCTTTCTTT. Its translation is CASSKQGAEAFF.

This clone was counted once. The chain combines TRBV2 with TRBJ1-5; D possibly corresponds to TRBD1 (6 bases). Per germline, CDR1 SNHLY and CDR2 FYNNEI. With 2 bases removed from V and 9 bases from J, the gap between germline ends came to 17 bases. The length of the CDR3 is 15 residues. The CDR3: CASSERGSFPGPQHF. In DNA form, the CDR3 reads TGTGCCAGCAGTGAAAGGGGGTCATTCCCGGGGCCCCAGCATTTT.

This rearrangement joins TRBV5-1 to TRBJ2-1, with 13 bases identical to TRBD2. The CDR3 length is 16 residues. Trimming cost V 0 bases and J 8 bases; bases outside gene matches: 5. The V gene's germline CDR1 is SGHRS and CDR2 YFSETQ. CDR3 sequence: CASSLGTSGRVDEQFF. CDR3 DNA: TGCGCCAGCAGCTTGGGTACTAGCGGGAGGGTCGATGAGCAGTTCTTC.

This clone was recorded once. The V and J genes are TRBV5-1 and TRBJ2-1, with D perhaps matching TRBD2 (5 bases). Germline V gene lookup returns CDR1 SGHRS and CDR2 YFSETQ. V shed 4 bases and J shed 5 bases, with 13 bases lying between them. CDR3 length: 14 amino acids. Here the CDR3 reads CASSRFGLDNEQFF. CDR3 bases: TGCGCCAGCAGCCGCTTCGGACTCGACAATGAGCAGTTCTTC. The full variable domain, its missing parts supplied by reference TRBV5-1 and TRBJ2-1, is KAGVTQTPRYLIKTRGQQVTLSCSPISGHRSVSWYQQTPGQGLQFLFEYFSETQRNKGNFPGRFSGRQFSNSRSEMNVSTLELGDSALYLCASSRFGLDNEQFFGPGTRLTVL.

The chain carries TRBV7-9 and TRBJ2-1, with 9 bases aligning to TRBD2. In germline, CDR1 is SEHNR, CDR2 FQNEAQ (reference sequence). Trimming cost V 1 base and J 8 bases; bases outside gene matches: 9. The CDR3 length is 16 residues. Here the CDR3 reads CASSLVLAGAGDEQFF. In nucleotides, the CDR3 is TGTGCCAGCAGCTTAGTTTTAGCGGGAGCAGGCGATGAGCAGTTCTTC.